What follows are 12 T cell receptor beta chains derived from one specimen sequenced in a study of CD8 T cells in ankylosing spondylitis. Study-wide points: A TCR beta motif of 7 or 8 highly homologous variants appeared characteristic of ankylosing spondylitis blood.

No antigen is known for these receptors. Via MiXCR, TCRdb re-called the 5' RACE reads, giving one row per CDR3 protein. The top ten clones hold more than 0.5% of a sample with around 770,000 distinct CDR3 sequences, 10% to 15% of them seen once. Sequenced sample: blood, either unsorted or a sorted T cell fraction (not recorded which). Every receptor here comes from a male donor with ankylosing spondylitis.

The V gene is TRBV20-1, the J gene TRBJ1-5, with 7 bases fitting TRBD1. The CDR3 has 13 amino acids. With V trimmed by 5 bases and J by 3 bases, 4 bases remained unmatched. Germline V CDR1 and CDR2: DFQATT, SNEGSKA (reference sequence). CDR3 sequence: CSAEDRDNQPQHF. The CDR3, as DNA: TGCAGTGCTGAAGACAGGGACAATCAGCCCCAGCATTTT.

The sample holds many counts of this clonotype. The V and J genes are TRBV7-2 and TRBJ2-3; D gene unclear. This CDR3 comprises 13 residues. Germline CDR1 and CDR2: SGHTA and FQGNSA. Trimming took off 6 bases at V and 0 bases at J, with 7 bases between the two ends. The CDR3 DNA sequence: TGTGCCAGCAGTCCCGGAAGCACAGATACGCAGTATTTT. Protein sequence: CASSPGSTDTQYF. The full variable domain, with the rest looked up from reference TRBV7-2 and TRBJ2-3, is GAGVSQSPSNKVTEKGKDVELRCDPISGHTALYWYRQSLGQGLEFLIYFQGNSAPDKSGLPSDRFSAERTGGSVSTLTIQRTQQEDSAVYLCASSPGSTDTQYFGPGTRLTVL.

The chain uses TRBV27 and TRBJ2-7, with D uncertain. The V end was cut by 4 bases, the J end by 4 bases, with 11 bases between. Per germline, CDR1 MNHEY and CDR2 SMNVEV (reference sequence). The CDR3 totals 13 residues. The CDR3 DNA sequence: TGTGCCAGCAGTTCGACGCAGAAATACGAGCAGTACTTC. It is translated as CASSSTQKYEQYF.

This clonotype was observed a few times. The chain uses TRBV9 and TRBJ1-4; 10 positions match TRBD1. V lost 4 bases to trimming and J lost 0 bases; unmatched junction nucleotides: 12. CDR1 and CDR2 from the germline V gene are SGDLS and YYNGEE. The CDR3 runs to 19 residues. The CDR3 reads CASSKRDRGAFATNEKLFF. As DNA, the CDR3 is TGTGCCAGCAGCAAAAGGGACAGGGGAGCCTTTGCAACTAATGAAAAACTGTTTTTT. The full variable domain, completed using reference TRBV9 and TRBJ1-4, is DSGVTQTPKHLITATGQRVTLRCSPRSGDLSVYWYQQSLDQGLQFLIQYYNGEERAKGNILERFSAQQFPDLHSELNLSSLELGDSALYFCASSKRDRGAFATNEKLFFGSGTQLSVL.

There are many counts of this clonotype. V is TRBV20-1 and J is TRBJ2-3, with 8 bases fitting TRBD2. This CDR3 comprises 14 residues. CDR1 and CDR2 from the germline V gene are DFQATT and SNEGSKA (reference sequence). The V gene end was trimmed by 3 bases and the J gene end by 2 bases; junction bases not matched to a gene: 4. The CDR3 coding sequence is TGCAGTGCTAGTAGAGCGGGGGTCACAGATACGCAGTATTTT. Residues: CSASRAGVTDTQYF.

The J gene is TRBJ2-7, the V gene TRBV12-3 or TRBV12-4; 8 bases agree with TRBD2. The J segment lost 3 bases and the V segment lost 7 bases, leaving 11 bases of the junction unmatched. The length of the CDR3 is 15 residues. This CDR3 is CASTLGAGGGYEQYF. Written as DNA, the CDR3 is TGTGCCAGCACACTCGGGGCGGGGGGCGGCTACGAGCAGTACTTC.

This clonotype appeared many times. The CDR3 DNA sequence: TGCAGCGTAGAAACACAGCAGGGGACTGAAGCTTTCTTT. Its protein product is CSVETQQGTEAFF. J is TRBJ1-1 and V is TRBV29-1; a weak D match, TRBD1 (6 bases). The CDR3 extends over 13 amino acids. Germline V gene lookup returns CDR1 SQVTM and CDR2 ANQGSEA. V gave up 6 bases and J gave up 5 bases, with 16 bases separating them.

This clonotype was counted between two and nine times. This chain uses TRBV6-5 with TRBJ1-1; 7 bases fit TRBD1. Germline V gene sequence: CDR1 MNHEY, CDR2 SVGAGI. CDR3 size: 12 residues. Trimming took 6 bases from V and 10 from J; bases not matched to a gene: 8. The CDR3 here is CASRPQGHGAFF. CDR3 nucleotides: TGTGCCAGCAGACCACAGGGGCACGGAGCTTTCTTT.

This clonotype occurred many times. The chain has TRBV4-2 and TRBJ1-5; TRBD1 aligns across 7 bases. Germline V gene lookup returns CDR1 LGHNA and CDR2 YNFKEQ. V was clipped by 0 bases and J by 4 bases; unmatched bases: 6. This CDR3 contains 16 residues. The CDR3 bases are TGTGCCAGCAGCCAAGATAGGGGACAGATTAATCAGCCCCAGCATTTT. Protein product: CASSQDRGQINQPQHF.

In regard to this clonotype: A single base separates this from a much larger clone, so it may be a read error. V usage is TRBV7-2 and J usage is TRBJ1-1, with no clear D. CDR1 SGHTA and CDR2 FQGNSA come from the germline V gene. V lost 1 base and J 1 base, leaving 7 bases between the germline ends. This CDR3 spans 14 amino acids. CDR3 protein: CASSLEDGNTEAFF. DNA of the CDR3: TGTGCCAGCAGCTTAGAGGACGGGAACACTGAAGCTTTCTTT.

This clonotype turned up a few times. The rearrangement joins TRBV7-2 to TRBJ2-1; 7 nucleotides match TRBD1. J gave up 5 bases and V 7 bases, and 14 bases lay outside the gene matches. This CDR3 spans 16 amino acids. The germline gives CDR1 SGHTA, CDR2 FQGNSA. The CDR3 sequence is CASTPPRQGDHNEQFF. The CDR3 DNA follows: TGTGCCAGCACCCCACCTAGGCAGGGGGACCACAATGAGCAGTTCTTC.

The chain couples TRBV6-5 to TRBJ2-4; TRBD1 matches at 9 bases. Germline V gene lookup returns CDR1 MNHEY and CDR2 SVGAGI. V lost 2 bases and J lost 13; bases outside the gene matches: 9. This CDR3 contains 14 residues. The CDR3 DNA reads TGTGCCAGCAGTTACGGGACAGGGCTTTATGACCAGTACTTC. Its translation is CASSYGTGLYDQYF.